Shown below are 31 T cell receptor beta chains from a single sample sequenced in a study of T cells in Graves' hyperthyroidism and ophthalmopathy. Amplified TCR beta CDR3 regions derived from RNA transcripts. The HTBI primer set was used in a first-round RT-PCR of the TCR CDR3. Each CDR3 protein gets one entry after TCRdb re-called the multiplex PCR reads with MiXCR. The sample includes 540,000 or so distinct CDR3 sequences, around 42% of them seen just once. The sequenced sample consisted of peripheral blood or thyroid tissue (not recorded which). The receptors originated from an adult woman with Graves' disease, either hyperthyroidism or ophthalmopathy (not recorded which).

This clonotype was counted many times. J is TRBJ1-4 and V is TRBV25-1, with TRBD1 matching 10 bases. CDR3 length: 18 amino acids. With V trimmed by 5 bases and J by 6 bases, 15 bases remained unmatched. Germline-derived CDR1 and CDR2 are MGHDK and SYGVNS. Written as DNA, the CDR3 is TGTGCCAGCAGTCCTCAACCCGGAGACAGGGGGCAGGATGAAAAACTGTTTTTT. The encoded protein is CASSPQPGDRGQDEKLFF.

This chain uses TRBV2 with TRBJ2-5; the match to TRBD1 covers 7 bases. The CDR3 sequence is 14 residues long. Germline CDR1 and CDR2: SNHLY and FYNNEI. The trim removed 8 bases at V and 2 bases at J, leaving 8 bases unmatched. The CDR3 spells CASLDAGGQETQYF. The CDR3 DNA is TGTGCCAGCTTGGATGCAGGGGGTCAAGAGACCCAGTACTTC.

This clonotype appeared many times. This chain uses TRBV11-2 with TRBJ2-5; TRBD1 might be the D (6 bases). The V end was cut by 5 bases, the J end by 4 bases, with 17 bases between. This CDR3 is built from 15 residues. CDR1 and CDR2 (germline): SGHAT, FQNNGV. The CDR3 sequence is CASSLQGWGRETQYF. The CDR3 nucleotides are TGTGCCAGCAGCCTCCAGGGGTGGGGCAGAGAGACCCAGTACTTC. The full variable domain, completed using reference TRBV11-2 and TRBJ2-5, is EAGVAQSPRYKIIEKRQSVAFWCNPISGHATLYWYQQILGQGPKLLIQFQNNGVVDDSQLPKDRFSAERLKGVDSTLKIQPAKLEDSAVYLCASSLQGWGRETQYFGPGTRLLVL.

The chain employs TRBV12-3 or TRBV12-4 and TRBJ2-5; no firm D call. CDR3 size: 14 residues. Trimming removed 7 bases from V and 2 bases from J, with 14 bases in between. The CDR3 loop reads CASTLDGYQETQYF. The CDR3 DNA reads TGTGCCAGCACTTTGGACGGTTATCAAGAGACCCAGTACTTC.

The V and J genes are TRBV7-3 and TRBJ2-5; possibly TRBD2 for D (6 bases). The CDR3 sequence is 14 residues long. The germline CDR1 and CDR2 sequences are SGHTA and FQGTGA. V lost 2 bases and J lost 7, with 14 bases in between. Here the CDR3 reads CASSLLASVGTQYF. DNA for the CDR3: TGTGCCAGCAGCTTATTGGCTAGCGTGGGGACCCAGTACTTC.

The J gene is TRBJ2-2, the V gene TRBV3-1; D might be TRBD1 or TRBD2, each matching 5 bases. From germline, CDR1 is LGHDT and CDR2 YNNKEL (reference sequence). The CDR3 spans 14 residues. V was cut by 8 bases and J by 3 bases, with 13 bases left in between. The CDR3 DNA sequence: TGTGCCAGCTCTCAGGGAGATTACACCGGGGAGCTGTTTTTT. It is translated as CASSQGDYTGELFF.

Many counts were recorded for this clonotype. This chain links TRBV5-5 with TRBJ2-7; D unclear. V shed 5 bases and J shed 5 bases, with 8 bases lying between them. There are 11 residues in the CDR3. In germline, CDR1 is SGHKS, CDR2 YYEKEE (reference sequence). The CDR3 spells CASSTADEQYF. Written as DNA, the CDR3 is TGTGCCAGCAGTACGGCGGACGAGCAGTACTTC.

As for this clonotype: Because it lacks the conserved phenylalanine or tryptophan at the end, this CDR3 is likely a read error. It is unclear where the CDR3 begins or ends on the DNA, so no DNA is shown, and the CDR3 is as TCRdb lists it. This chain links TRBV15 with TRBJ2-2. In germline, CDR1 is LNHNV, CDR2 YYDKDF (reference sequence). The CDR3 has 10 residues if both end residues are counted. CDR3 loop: CATSRDGRHG.

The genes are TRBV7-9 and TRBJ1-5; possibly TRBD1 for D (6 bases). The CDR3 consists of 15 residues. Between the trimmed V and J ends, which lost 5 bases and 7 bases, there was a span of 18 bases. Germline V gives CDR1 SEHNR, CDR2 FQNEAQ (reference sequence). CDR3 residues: CASSKGTWGEQPQHF. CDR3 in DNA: TGTGCCAGCAGCAAAGGGACATGGGGCGAGCAGCCCCAGCATTTT. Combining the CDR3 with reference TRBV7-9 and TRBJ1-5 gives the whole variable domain DTGVSQNPRHKITKRGQNVTFRCDPISEHNRLYWYRQTLGQGPEFLTYFQNEAQLEKSRLLSDRFSAERPKGSFSTLEIQRTEQGDSAMYLCASSKGTWGEQPQHFGDGTRLSIL.

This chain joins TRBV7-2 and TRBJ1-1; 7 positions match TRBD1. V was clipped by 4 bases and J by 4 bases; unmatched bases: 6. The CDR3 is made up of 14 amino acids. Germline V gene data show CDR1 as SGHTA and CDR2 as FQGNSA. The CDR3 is CASSSQGFGTEAFF. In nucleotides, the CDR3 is TGTGCCAGCAGCTCACAGGGGTTTGGCACTGAAGCTTTCTTT.

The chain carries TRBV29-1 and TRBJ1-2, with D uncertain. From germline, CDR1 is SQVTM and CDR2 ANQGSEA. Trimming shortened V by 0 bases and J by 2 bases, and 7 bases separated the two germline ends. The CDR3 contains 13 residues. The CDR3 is CSVEEYTNYGYTF. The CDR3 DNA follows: TGCAGCGTTGAAGAATACACGAACTATGGCTACACCTTC.

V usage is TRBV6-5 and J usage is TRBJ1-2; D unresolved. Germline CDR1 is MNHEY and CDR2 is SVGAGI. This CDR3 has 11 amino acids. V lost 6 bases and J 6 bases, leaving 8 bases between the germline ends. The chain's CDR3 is CASSRADGYTF. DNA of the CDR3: TGTGCCAGCAGCCGGGCGGATGGCTACACCTTC.

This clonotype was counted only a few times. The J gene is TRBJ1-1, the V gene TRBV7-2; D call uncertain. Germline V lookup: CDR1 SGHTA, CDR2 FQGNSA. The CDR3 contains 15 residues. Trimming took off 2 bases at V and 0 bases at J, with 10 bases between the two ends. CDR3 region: CASSLQLGMNTEAFF. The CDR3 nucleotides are TGTGCCAGCAGCTTACAGTTAGGGATGAACACTGAAGCTTTCTTT.

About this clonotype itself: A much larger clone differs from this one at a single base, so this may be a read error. The CDR3 spells CASSPWDRAFEQYF. Written as DNA, the CDR3 is TGTGCCAGCAGCCCATGGGACAGGGCCTTCGAGCAGTACTTC. V and J are TRBV3-1 and TRBJ2-7; TRBD1 agrees at 9 bases. This CDR3 comprises 14 residues. Germline V gene sequence: CDR1 LGHDT, CDR2 YNNKEL (reference sequence). V lost 4 bases to trimming and J lost 6 bases; unmatched junction nucleotides: 7.

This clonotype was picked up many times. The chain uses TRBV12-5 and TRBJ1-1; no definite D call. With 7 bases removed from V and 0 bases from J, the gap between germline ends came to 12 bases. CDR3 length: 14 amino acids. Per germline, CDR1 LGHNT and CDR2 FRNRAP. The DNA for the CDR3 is TGTGCTAGTGCCGTTTGGCCCATGAACACTGAAGCTTTCTTT. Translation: CASAVWPMNTEAFF.

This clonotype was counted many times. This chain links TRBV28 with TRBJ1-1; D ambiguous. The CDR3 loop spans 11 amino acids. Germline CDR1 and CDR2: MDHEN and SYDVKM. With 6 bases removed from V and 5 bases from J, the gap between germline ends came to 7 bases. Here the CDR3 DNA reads TGTGCCAGCAGAGGGTGGACTGAAGCTTTCTTT. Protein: CASRGWTEAFF. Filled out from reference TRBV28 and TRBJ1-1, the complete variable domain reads DVKVTQSSRYLVKRTGEKVFLECVQDMDHENMFWYRQDPGLGLRLIYFSYDVKMKEKGDIPEGYSVSREKKERFSLILESASTNQTSMYLCASRGWTEAFFGQGTRLTVV.

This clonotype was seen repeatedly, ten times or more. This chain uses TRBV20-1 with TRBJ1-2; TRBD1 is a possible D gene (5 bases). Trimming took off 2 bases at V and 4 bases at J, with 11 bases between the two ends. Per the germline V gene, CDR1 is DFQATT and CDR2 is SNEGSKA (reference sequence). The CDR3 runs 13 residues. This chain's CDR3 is CSARLGTFYGYTF. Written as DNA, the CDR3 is TGCAGTGCTAGATTGGGGACTTTCTATGGCTACACCTTC.

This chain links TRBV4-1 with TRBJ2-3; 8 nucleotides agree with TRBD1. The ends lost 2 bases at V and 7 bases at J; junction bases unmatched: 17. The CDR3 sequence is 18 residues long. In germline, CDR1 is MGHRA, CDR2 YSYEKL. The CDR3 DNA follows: TGCGCCAGCAGCCAAAGTATTCTTAGGACAGGGAGTCGACATACGCAGTATTTT. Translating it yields CASSQSILRTGSRHTQYF.

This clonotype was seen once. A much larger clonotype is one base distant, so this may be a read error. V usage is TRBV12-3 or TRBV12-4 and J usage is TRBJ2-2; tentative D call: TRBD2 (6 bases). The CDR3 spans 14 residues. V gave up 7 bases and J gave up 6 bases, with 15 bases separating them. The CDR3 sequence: CASITPRGPGELFF. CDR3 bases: TGTGCCAGCATCACCCCGCGGGGCCCCGGGGAGCTGTTTTTT.

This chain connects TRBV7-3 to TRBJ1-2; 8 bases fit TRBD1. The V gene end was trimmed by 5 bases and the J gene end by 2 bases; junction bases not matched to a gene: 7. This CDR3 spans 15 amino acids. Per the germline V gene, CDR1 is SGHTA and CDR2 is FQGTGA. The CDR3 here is CASSPDRDRNYGYTF. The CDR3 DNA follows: TGTGCCAGCAGCCCCGACAGGGACAGGAACTATGGCTACACCTTC. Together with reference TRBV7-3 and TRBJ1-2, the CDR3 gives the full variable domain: GAGVSQTPSNKVTEKGKYVELRCDPISGHTALYWYRQSLGQGPEFLIYFQGTGAADDSGLPNDRFFAVRPEGSVSTLKIQRTERGDSAVYLCASSPDRDRNYGYTFGSGTRLTVV.

In DNA form, the CDR3 reads TGCGCCAGCAGCTTGGCTGACGGGAGTTTATACGAGCAGTACTTC. Translation gives CASSLADGSLYEQYF. The J gene is TRBJ2-7, the V gene TRBV5-1; TRBD2 might be the D (6 bases). Trimming removed 0 bases at V and 4 bases at J, with 14 bases between. CDR1 is SGHRS, CDR2 YFSETQ, per germline. The CDR3 consists of 15 residues.

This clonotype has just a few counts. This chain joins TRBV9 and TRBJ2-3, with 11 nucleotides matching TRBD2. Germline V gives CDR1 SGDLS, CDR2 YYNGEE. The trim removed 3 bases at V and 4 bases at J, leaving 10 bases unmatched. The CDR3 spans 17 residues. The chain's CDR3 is CASSATLLAGVADTQYF. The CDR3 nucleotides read TGTGCCAGCAGCGCAACCTTACTAGCGGGAGTAGCAGATACGCAGTATTTT.

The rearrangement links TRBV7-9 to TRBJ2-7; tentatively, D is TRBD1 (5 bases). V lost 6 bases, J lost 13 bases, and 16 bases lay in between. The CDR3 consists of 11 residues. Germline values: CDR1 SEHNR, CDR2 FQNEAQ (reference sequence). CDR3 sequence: CASSPDSRSYF. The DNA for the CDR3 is TGTGCCAGCAGTCCTGACAGTCGATCCTACTTC.

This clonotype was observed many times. DNA for the CDR3: TGCGCCAGCAGCTCCTCGGAGCAGTGGGGATTAGATCAGCCCCAGCATTTT. Its protein is CASSSSEQWGLDQPQHF. This chain connects TRBV5-1 to TRBJ1-5; the D is unclear. Per the germline V gene, CDR1 is SGHRS and CDR2 is YFSETQ. The V end was cut by 3 bases, the J end by 5 bases, with 21 bases between. The CDR3 has 17 amino acids. Filled out from reference TRBV5-1 and TRBJ1-5, the complete variable domain reads KAGVTQTPRYLIKTRGQQVTLSCSPISGHRSVSWYQQTPGQGLQFLFEYFSETQRNKGNFPGRFSGRQFSNSRSEMNVSTLELGDSALYLCASSSSEQWGLDQPQHFGDGTRLSIL.

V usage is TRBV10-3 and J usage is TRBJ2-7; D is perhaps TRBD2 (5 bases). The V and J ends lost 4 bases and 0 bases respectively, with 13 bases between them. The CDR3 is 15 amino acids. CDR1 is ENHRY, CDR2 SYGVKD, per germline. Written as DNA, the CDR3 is TGTGCCATCAGTGGAGGCGGGTCCAGCTCCTACGAGCAGTACTTC. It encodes CAISGGGSSSYEQYF.

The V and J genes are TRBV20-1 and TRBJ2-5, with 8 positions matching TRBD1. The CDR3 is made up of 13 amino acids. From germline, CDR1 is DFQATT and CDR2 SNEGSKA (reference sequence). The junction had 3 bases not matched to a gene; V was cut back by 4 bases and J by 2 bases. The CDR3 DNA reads TGCAGTGCTACTGGACAGGGACAAGAGACCCAGTACTTC. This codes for CSATGQGQETQYF.

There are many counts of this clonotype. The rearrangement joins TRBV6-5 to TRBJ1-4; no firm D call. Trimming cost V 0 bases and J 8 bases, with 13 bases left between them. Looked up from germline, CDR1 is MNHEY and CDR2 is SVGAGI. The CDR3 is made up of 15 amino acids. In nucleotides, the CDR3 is TGTGCCAGCAGTTACTCGATAGCTGGTCAGGAAAAACTGTTTTTT. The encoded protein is CASSYSIAGQEKLFF.

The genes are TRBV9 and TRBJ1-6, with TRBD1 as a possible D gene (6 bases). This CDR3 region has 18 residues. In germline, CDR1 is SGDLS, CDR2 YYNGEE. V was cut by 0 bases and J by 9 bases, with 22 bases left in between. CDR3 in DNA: TGTGCCAGCAGCGTAGTCGGGGGGGCGGTGAATGGAGGTTCACCCCTCCACTTT. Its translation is CASSVVGGAVNGGSPLHF.

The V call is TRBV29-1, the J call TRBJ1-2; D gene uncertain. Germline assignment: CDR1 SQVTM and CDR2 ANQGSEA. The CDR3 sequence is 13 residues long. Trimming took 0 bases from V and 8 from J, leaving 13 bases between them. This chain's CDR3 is CSVEDPGGVGYTF. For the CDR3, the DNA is TGCAGCGTTGAAGATCCTGGCGGGGTGGGCTACACCTTC.

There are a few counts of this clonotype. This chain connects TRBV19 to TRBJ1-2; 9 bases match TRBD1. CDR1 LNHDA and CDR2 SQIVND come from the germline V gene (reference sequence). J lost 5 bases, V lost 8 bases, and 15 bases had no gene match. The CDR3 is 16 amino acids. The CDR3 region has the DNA TGTGCCAGTGGGGACAGGGCGAGCCAGGGGAAATATGGCTACACCTTC. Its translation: CASGDRASQGKYGYTF.

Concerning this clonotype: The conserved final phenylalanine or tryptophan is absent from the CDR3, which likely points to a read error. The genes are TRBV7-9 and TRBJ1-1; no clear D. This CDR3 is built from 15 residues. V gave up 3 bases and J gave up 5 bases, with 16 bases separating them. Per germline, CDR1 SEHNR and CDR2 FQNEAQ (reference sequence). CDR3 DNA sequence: TGTGCCAGCAGCTTCAAGCGGGCCGAGACTACTGAAGCTTTCCTT. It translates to CASSFKRAETTEAFL.